Below, 2 T cell receptor beta chains from the same sample are listed, as sequenced in a study of blood T cell repertoires in COVID-19. Some clones are missing from TCRdb's copy, which holds only in-frame ones; the method was immunoSEQ multiplex PCR. In the table there are approximately 210,000 clones, 84% of which are singletons. Sample: peripheral blood. These receptor sequences come from a human donor in a cohort sampled during active COVID-19.

The rearrangement uses TRBV5-1 and TRBJ2-1; D call uncertain. The CDR3 has 15 residues. V was shortened by 5 bases and J by 1 base, with 13 bases between the two germline ends. Germline-derived CDR1 and CDR2 are SGHRS and YFSETQ. This CDR3 reads CASSVTVSSYNEQFF. The CDR3 nucleotides read TGCGCCAGCAGTGTTACCGTTAGTTCCTACAATGAGCAGTTCTTC.

The J gene is TRBJ1-3, the V gene TRBV28; the match to TRBD1 covers 7 bases. From germline, CDR1 is MDHEN and CDR2 SYDVKM. J lost 4 bases, V lost 6 bases, and 9 bases had no gene match. This CDR3 has 15 residues. The CDR3 coding sequence is TGTGCCAGCAGCCCGCACAGGGGAACGGGAAACACCATATATTTT. Amino acids: CASSPHRGTGNTIYF.